The T cell receptor (beta chain) under discussion was sequenced for a study of Tregs in tolerant kidney transplant recipients. Whole-study findings and limits: Nucleotide sequences could not be compared across some patients' samples due to primer changes.

About this clone itself: Its antigen is undetermined.

An overnight rest at 37°C with about 220 IU/ml IL-2 preceded regulatory T cell sorting from thawed PBMCs. Sequenced by immunoSEQ multiplex PCR; TCRdb stores in-frame clones only, minus some. The repertoire consists of 70,000 to 95,000 clones, with around 93% occurring once and the leading ten covering 0.34%. The CDR3 has 18 amino acids. The germline gives CDR1 SGHTA, CDR2 FQGNSA. The germline V and J ends were trimmed by 1 base and 2 bases, with 19 bases remaining between them. This specimen consisted of Tregs from blood, obtained before the transplant. The rearrangement joins TRBV7-2 to TRBJ2-3; D perhaps matches TRBD2 (5 bases). This TCR derives from a human donor who received a combined kidney and bone marrow transplant. The CDR3 protein is CASSLDGGGGGVTDTQYF. Here the CDR3 DNA reads TGTGCCAGCAGCTTAGATGGAGGTGGCGGTGGGGTCACAGATACGCAGTATTTT.